What follows is one T cell receptor beta chain and its context. No antigen is known for it. Treatment noted: oral pan-JAK inhibitor, 5-10 mg twice daily. Germline V gene data show CDR1 as SEHNR and CDR2 as FQNEAQ (reference sequence). V gave up 3 bases and J gave up 3 bases; unmatched junction bases: 6. CDR3 length: 15 amino acids. The sample comes from a study of CD8+ T cells in alopecia areata. Study-wide results and caveats: Alphabeta T cells residing in normal skin are also sequenced in scalp samples. Higher clonality and more expanded CD8+ clones appeared in lesional than normal scalp.

TCR sequencing used cDNA made by reverse transcription of extracted RNA. Data came from immunoSEQ multiplex PCR; TCRdb stores just in-frame clones and leaves some out. The sample comprises more than 200,000 clones, about 64% of which are singletons, and more than 3.5% rests with the top ten. The clonotype originates from a human donor with alopecia areata. The source material was CD4+ T cells sorted from blood, sampled at week 4, from a patient treated with tofacitinib. J is TRBJ2-3 and V is TRBV7-9; 7 bases align to TRBD2. The CDR3 is CASSFGSGETDTQYF. In nucleotides, the CDR3 is TGTGCCAGCAGCTTTGGAAGCGGGGAGACAGATACGCAGTATTTT.